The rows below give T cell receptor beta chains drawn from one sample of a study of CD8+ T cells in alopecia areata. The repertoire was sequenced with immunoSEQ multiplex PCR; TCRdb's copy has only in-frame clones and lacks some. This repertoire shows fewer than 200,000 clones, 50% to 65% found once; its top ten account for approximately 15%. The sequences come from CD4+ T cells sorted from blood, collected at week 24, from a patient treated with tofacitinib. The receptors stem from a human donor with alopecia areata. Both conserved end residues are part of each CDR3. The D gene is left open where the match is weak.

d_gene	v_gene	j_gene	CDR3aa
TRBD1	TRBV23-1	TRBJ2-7	CASSQASYRGPYEQYF
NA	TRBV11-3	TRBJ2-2	CASSYQGHTGELFF
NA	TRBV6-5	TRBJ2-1	CASSYRSSYNEQFF
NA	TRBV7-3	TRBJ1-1	CASSLVLNTEAFF
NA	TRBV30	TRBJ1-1	CAWSRGWGRTMNTEAFF
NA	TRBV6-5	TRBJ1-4	CASSYGGTTNEKLFF
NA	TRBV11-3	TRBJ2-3	CASSKRTGKKTDTQYF
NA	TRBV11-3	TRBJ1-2	CASSLEGRESNYGYTF
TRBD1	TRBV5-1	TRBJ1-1	CASEMRTGLMNTEAFF
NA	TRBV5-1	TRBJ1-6	CASSLEGDSPLHF
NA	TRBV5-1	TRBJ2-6	CASSLNGRAGANVLTF
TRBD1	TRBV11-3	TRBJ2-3	CASSSGTGVADTQYF